This TCR beta chain was identified during a study of glioma-infiltrating T cells after dendritic cell vaccination. Study context: The vaccine used monocyte-derived dendritic cells pulsed overnight with autologous tumor lysate.

About this clone: What it binds is not known.

Data came from immunoSEQ multiplex PCR; TCRdb stores just in-frame clones and leaves some out. The sample includes approximately 90,000 clones, roughly 77% of them seen just once. Study findings and constraints: The cohort had few patients with full blood and tumor sets.

Indicated time point: after dendritic cell vaccination, including at tumor progression/relapse. Patients had residual fresh-frozen tumor tissue and more than two years of survival data. The sequenced sample was blood, obtained after dendritic cell vaccination. The receptor comes from a human donor with glioblastoma.

The CDR3 loop is CAWSGWAANEKLFF. For the CDR3, the DNA is TGTGCCTGGAGTGGGTGGGCCGCTAATGAAAAACTGTTTTTT. The chain uses TRBV30 and TRBJ1-4; D gene uncertain. CDR1 and CDR2 (germline): GTSNPN, SVGIG (reference sequence). The length of the CDR3 is 14 residues. The V end was cut by 1 base, the J end by 3 bases, with 9 bases between.